Below, 3 T cell receptor beta chains from the same sample are listed, as sequenced in a study of blood T cells in healthy people across ages. Alongside a J-beta primer mix, a sample-barcoded 5' primer served in a second PCR lasting about 6 to 12 cycles. One entry per CDR3 protein results from TCRdb running MiXCR on the 5' RACE reads. This sample has roughly 860,000 distinct CDR3 sequences, with 62% found just once. Sequencing was done on a sample of blood. The receptors shown here come from a man aged 30-40 years in good health.

The chain joins TRBV10-3 to TRBJ2-1; 8 bases align to TRBD2. Unmatched junction bases numbered 2, after V lost 2 bases and J lost 5 bases. This CDR3 is built from 14 residues. The V gene's germline CDR1 is ENHRY and CDR2 SYGVKD. The CDR3 DNA is TGTGCCATCAGTGAGAATAGCGGGGACAATGAGCAGTTCTTC. Protein sequence: CAISENSGDNEQFF.

J is TRBJ1-1 and V is TRBV15; D possibly corresponds to TRBD1 (5 bases). The V gene's germline CDR1 is LNHNV and CDR2 YYDKDF (reference sequence). V lost 1 base, J lost 3 bases, and 15 bases lay in between. The CDR3 runs 16 residues. For the CDR3, the DNA is TGTGCCACCAGCAGAGGCCAGGGAGGAACAGACACTGAAGCTTTCTTT. It translates to CATSRGQGGTDTEAFF.

The rearrangement joins TRBV7-8 to TRBJ1-1, with 7 bases fitting TRBD1. Germline V lookup: CDR1 SGHVS, CDR2 FQNEAQ. V dropped 5 bases and J dropped 0; count of bases not matched to a gene: 6. This CDR3 spans 15 amino acids. The CDR3 bases are TGTGCCAGCAGCATCACGACAGGGTTGAACACTGAAGCTTTCTTT. Its translation is CASSITTGLNTEAFF.